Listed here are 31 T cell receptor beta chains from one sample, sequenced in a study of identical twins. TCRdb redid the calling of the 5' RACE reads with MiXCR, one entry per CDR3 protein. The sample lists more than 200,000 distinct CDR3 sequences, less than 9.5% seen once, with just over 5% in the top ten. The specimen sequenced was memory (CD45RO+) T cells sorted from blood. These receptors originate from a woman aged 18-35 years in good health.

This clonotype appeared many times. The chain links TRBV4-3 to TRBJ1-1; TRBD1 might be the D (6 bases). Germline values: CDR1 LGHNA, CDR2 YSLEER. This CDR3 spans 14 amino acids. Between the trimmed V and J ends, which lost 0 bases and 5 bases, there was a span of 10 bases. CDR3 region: CASSQDRRGTEAFF. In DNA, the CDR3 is TGCGCCAGCAGCCAAGACAGAAGGGGGACTGAAGCTTTCTTT.

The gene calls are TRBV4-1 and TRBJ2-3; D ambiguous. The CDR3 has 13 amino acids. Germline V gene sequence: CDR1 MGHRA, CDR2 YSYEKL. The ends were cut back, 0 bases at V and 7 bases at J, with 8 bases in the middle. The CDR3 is CASSQDSKHTQYF. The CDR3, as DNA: TGCGCCAGCAGCCAAGATTCAAAACATACGCAGTATTTT.

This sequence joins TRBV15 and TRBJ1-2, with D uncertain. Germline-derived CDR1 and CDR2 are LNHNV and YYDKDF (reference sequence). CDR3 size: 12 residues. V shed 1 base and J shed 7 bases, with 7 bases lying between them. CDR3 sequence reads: CATSRGAGGYTF. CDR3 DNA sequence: TGTGCCACCAGCAGAGGGGCGGGTGGCTACACCTTC.

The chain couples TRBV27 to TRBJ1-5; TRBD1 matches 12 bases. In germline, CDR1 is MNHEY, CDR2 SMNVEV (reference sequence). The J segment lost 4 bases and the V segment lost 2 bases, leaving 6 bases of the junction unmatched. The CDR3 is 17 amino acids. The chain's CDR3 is CASSLGQGQGANQPQHF. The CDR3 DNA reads TGTGCCAGCAGTTTAGGTCAGGGACAGGGGGCTAATCAGCCCCAGCATTTT.

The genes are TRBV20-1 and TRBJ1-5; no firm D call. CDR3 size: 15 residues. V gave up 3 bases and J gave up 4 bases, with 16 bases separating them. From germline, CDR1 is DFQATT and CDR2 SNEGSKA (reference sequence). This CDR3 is CSASARGSRNQPQHF. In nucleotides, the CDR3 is TGCAGTGCTAGTGCCCGAGGGTCTCGGAATCAGCCCCAGCATTTT.

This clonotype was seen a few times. CDR3 residues: CSARKYSGRSDEQFF. DNA for the CDR3: TGCAGTGCTAGAAAGTATAGCGGGAGATCAGATGAGCAGTTCTTC. The rearrangement uses TRBV20-1 and TRBJ2-1, with TRBD2 matching over 9 bases. The CDR3 contains 15 residues. Per the germline V gene, CDR1 is DFQATT and CDR2 is SNEGSKA (reference sequence). Trimming at V came to 2 bases and at J to 8 bases, leaving 10 bases not matched to a gene.

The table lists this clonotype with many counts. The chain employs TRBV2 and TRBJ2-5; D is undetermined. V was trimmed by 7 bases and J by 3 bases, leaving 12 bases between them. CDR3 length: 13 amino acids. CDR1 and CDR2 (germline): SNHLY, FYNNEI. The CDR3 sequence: CASKRTREETQYF. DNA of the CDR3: TGTGCCAGCAAAAGAACCCGGGAAGAGACCCAGTACTTC.

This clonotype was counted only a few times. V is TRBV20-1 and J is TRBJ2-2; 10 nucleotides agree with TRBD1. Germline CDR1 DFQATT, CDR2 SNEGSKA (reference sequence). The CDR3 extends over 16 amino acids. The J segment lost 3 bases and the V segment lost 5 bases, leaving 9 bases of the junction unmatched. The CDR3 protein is CSAPGTGDRYTGELFF. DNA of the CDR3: TGCAGTGCTCCCGGGACAGGGGATCGGTACACCGGGGAGCTGTTTTTT.

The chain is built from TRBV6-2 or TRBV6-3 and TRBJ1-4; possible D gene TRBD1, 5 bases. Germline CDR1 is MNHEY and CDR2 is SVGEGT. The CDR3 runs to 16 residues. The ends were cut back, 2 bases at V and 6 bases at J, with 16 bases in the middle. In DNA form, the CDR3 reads TGTGCCAGCAGTTACGAAGGCCTCTTGGGGGATGAAAAACTGTTTTTT. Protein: CASSYEGLLGDEKLFF.

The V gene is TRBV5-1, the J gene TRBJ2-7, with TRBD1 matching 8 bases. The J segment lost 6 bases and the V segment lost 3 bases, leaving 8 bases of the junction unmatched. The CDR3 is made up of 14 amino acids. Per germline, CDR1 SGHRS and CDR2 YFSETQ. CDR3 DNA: TGCGCCAGCAGCTCCCGGGACAGGAATGTCGAGCAGTACTTC. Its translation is CASSSRDRNVEQYF.

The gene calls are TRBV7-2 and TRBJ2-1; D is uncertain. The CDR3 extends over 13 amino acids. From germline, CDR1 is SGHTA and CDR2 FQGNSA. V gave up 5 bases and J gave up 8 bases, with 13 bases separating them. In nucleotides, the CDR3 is TGTGCCAGCAGCCAACTCGGAGTGGATGAGCAGTTCTTC. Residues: CASSQLGVDEQFF.

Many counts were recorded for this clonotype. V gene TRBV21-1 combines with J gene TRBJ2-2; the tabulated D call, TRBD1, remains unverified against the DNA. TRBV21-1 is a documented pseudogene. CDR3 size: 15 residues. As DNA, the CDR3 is TGTGCCATCAAGTCAGGGTTGAGCCGGGGCGGGGAGCTGTTTTTT. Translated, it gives CAIKSGLSRGGELFF.

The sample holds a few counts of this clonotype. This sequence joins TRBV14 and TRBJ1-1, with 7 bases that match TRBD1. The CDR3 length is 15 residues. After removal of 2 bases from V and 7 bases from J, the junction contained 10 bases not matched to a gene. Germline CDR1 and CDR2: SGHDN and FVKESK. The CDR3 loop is CASSQSHGGQYEAFF. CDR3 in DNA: TGTGCCAGCAGCCAATCCCATGGGGGACAGTATGAAGCTTTCTTT. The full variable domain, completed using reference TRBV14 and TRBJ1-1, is EAGVTQFPSHSVIEKGQTVTLRCDPISGHDNLYWYRRVMGKEIKFLLHFVKESKQDESGMPNNRFLAERTGGTYSTLKVQPAELEDSGVYFCASSQSHGGQYEAFFGQGTRLTVV.

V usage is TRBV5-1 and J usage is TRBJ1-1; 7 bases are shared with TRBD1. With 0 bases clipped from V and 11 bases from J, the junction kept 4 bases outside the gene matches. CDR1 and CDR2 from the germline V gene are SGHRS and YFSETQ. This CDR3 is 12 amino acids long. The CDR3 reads CASSLGTGAAFF. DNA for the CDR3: TGCGCCAGCAGCTTGGGAACAGGGGCGGCTTTCTTT.

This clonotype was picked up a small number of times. CDR3 protein: CASSAMYEQYF. CDR3 sequence (DNA): TGTGCCAGCAGTGCCATGTACGAGCAGTACTTC. This sequence joins TRBV28 and TRBJ2-7; D ambiguous. This CDR3 contains 11 residues. V shed 5 bases and J shed 4 bases, with 6 bases lying between them. The germline V gene has CDR1 MDHEN and CDR2 SYDVKM. Drawing the rest from reference TRBV28 and TRBJ2-7, the complete variable domain is DVKVTQSSRYLVKRTGEKVFLECVQDMDHENMFWYRQDPGLGLRLIYFSYDVKMKEKGDIPEGYSVSREKKERFSLILESASTNQTSMYLCASSAMYEQYFGPGTRLTVT.

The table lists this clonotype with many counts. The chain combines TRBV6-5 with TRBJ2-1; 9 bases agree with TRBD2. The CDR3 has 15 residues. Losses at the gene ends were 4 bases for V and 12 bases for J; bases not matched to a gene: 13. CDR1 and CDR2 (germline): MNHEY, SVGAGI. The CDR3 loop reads CASSFYSGRDRSQFF. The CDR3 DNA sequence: TGTGCCAGCAGTTTTTATAGCGGGAGAGATAGGTCGCAGTTCTTC.

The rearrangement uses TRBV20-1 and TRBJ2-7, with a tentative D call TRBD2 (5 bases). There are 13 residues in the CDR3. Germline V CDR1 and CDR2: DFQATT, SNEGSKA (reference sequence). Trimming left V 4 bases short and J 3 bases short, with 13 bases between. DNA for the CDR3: TGCAGTGCTATTTACCGGGAAAGCTACGAGCAGTACTTC. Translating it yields CSAIYRESYEQYF.

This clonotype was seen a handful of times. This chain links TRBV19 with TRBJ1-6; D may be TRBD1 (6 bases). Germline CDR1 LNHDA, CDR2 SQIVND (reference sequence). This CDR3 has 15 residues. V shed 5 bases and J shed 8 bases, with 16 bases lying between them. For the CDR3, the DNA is TGTGCCAGTAGTTCCCAGTGGGAGGGGGATTCACCCCTCCACTTT. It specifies CASSSQWEGDSPLHF.

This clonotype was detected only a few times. Here the CDR3 reads CSARSSRVHNEQFF. The CDR3 DNA is TGCAGTGCTAGATCCTCCAGGGTCCACAATGAGCAGTTCTTC. This chain joins TRBV20-1 and TRBJ2-1; D might be TRBD1 (5 bases). The germline V gene has CDR1 DFQATT and CDR2 SNEGSKA (reference sequence). The length of the CDR3 is 14 residues. V shed 2 bases and J shed 5 bases, with 13 bases lying between them.

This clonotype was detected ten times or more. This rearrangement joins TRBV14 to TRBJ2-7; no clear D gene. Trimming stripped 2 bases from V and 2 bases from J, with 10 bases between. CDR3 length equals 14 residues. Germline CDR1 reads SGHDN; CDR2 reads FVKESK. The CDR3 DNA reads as TGTGCCAGCAGCCAACCGGGCTTCCCCTACGAGCAGTACTTC. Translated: CASSQPGFPYEQYF.

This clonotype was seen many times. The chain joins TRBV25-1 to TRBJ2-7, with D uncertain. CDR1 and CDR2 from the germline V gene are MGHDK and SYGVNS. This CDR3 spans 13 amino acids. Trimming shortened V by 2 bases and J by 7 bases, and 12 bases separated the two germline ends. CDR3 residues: CASSEQDGYEQYF. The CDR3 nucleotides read TGTGCCAGCAGTGAACAAGACGGGTATGAGCAGTACTTC.

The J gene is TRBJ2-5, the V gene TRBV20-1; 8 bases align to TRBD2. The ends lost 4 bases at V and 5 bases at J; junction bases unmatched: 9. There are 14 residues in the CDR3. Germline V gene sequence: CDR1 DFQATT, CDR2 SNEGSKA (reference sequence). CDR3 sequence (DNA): TGCAGTGCTAAGCACGGGGGGGCCGGGGAGACCCAGTACTTC. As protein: CSAKHGGAGETQYF.

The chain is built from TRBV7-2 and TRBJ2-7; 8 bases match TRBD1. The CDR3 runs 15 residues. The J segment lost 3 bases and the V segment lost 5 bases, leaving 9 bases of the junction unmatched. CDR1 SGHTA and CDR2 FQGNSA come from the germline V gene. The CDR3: CASSPSFGQGYEQYF. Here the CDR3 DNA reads TGTGCCAGCAGCCCCAGCTTCGGACAGGGCTACGAGCAGTACTTC.

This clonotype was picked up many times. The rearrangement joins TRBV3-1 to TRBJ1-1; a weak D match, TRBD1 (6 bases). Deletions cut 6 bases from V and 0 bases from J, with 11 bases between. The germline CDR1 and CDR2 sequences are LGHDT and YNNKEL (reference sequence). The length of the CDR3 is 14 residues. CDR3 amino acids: CASSQGSLNTEAFF. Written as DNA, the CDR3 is TGTGCCAGCAGTCAGGGGTCATTGAACACTGAAGCTTTCTTT.

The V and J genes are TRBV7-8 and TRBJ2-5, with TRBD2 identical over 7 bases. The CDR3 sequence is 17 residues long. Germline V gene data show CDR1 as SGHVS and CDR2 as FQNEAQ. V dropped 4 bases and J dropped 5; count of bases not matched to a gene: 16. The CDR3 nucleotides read TGTGCCAGCAGCTCCCTTTTAGGACTAGGAGGGCATGAGACCCAGTACTTC. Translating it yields CASSSLLGLGGHETQYF.

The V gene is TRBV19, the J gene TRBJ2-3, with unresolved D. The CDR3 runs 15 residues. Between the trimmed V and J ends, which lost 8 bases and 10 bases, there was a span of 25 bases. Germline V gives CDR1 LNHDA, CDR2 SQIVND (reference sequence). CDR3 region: CASGNLRDYHGPQYF. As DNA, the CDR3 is TGTGCCAGTGGCAACTTAAGAGATTATCACGGCCCGCAGTATTTT.

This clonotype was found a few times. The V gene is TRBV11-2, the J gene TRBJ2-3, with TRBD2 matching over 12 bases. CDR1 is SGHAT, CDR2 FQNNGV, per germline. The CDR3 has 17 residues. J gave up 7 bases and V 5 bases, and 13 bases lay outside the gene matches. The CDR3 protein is CASSRGGLAGGQNTQYF. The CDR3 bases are TGTGCCAGCAGCCGAGGGGGCCTAGCGGGGGGGCAGAATACGCAGTATTTT.

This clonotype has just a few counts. DNA of the CDR3: TGCAGTGCTAGACCTAGCCCCCTATCTTATGAGCAGTTCTTC. Translating it yields CSARPSPLSYEQFF. The chain combines TRBV20-1 with TRBJ2-1; possibly TRBD2 for D (5 bases). Trimming took off 2 bases at V and 8 bases at J, with 16 bases between the two ends. The CDR3 runs 14 residues. In germline, CDR1 is DFQATT, CDR2 SNEGSKA (reference sequence).

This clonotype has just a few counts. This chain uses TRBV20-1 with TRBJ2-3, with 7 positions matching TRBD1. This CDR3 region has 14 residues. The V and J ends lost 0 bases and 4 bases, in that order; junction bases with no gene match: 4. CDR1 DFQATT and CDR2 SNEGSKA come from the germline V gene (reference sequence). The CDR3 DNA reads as TGCAGTGCTAGAGACGGGCAGGGGGCAGATACGCAGTATTTT. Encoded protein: CSARDGQGADTQYF.

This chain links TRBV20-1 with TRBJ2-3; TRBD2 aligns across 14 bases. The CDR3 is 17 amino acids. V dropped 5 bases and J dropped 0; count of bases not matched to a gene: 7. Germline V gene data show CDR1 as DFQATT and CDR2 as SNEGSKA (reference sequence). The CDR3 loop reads CSAPTSGRESSTDTQYF. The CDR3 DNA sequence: TGCAGTGCTCCGACTAGCGGGAGGGAGTCTAGCACAGATACGCAGTATTTT.

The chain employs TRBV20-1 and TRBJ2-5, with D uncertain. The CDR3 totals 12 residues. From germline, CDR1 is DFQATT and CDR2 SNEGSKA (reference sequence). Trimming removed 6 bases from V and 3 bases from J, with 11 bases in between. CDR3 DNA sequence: TGCAGTGCGCTACGATTCGAAGAGACCCAGTACTTC. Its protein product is CSALRFEETQYF.